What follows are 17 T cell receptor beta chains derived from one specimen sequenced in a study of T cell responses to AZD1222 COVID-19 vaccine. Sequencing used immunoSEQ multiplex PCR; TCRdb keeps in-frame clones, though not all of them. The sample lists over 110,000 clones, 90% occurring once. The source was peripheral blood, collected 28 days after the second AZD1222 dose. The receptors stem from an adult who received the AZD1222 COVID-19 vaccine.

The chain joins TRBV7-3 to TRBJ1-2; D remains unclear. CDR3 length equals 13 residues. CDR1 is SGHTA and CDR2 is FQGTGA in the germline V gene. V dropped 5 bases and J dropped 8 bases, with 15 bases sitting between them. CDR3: CASSPPEQYGYTF. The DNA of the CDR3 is TGTGCCAGCAGCCCCCCAGAACAATACGGCTACACCTTC.

In DNA, the CDR3 is TGTGCCAGCAGCCAAGATGCAGGATACACAGATACGCAGTATTTT. This sequence encodes CASSQDAGYTDTQYF. The genes are TRBV14 and TRBJ2-3; D uncertain. Trimming removed 0 bases from V and 2 bases from J, with 9 bases in between. The CDR3 covers 15 residues. Germline lookup yields CDR1 SGHDN and CDR2 FVKESK.

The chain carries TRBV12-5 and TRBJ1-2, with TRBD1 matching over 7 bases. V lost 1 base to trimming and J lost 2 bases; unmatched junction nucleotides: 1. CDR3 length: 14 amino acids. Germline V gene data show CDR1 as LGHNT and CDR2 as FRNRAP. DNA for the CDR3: TGTGCTAGTGGTTTGGGACAGGGCAACTATGGCTACACCTTC. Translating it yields CASGLGQGNYGYTF.

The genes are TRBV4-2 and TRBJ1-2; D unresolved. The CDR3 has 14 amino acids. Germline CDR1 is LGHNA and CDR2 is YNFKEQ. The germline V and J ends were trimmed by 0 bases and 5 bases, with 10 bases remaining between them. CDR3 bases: TGTGCCAGCAGCCAAGATGTCGGTGAATATGGCTACACCTTC. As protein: CASSQDVGEYGYTF.

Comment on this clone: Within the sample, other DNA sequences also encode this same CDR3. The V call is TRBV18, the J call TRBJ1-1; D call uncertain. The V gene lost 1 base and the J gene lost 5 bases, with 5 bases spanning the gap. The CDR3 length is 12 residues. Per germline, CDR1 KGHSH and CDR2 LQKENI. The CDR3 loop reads CASSPQGTEAFF. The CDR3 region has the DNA TGTGCCAGCTCACCACAGGGAACTGAAGCTTTCTTT.

The CDR3 DNA reads TGTGCCAGCAACCTTTGGGACGGAAACAATGAGCAGTTCTTC. Residues: CASNLWDGNNEQFF. The chain carries TRBV5-8 and TRBJ2-1, with D possibly being TRBD1 or TRBD2 (5 bases each). The germline V gene encodes CDR1 SGHTS and CDR2 YDEGEE. Between the trimmed V and J ends, which lost 6 bases and 5 bases, there was a span of 15 bases. The length of the CDR3 is 14 residues.

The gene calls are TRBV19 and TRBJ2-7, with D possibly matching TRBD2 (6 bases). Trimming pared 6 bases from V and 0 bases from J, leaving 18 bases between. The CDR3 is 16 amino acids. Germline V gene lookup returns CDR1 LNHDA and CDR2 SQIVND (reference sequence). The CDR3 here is CASSPSGGASSYEQYV. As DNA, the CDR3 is TGTGCCAGTAGCCCTAGTGGAGGGGCCAGCTCCTACGAGCAGTACGTC.

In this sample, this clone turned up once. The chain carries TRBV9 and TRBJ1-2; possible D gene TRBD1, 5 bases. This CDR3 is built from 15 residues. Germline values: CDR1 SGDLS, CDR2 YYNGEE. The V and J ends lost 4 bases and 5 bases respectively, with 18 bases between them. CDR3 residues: CASSSSGTDRYGYTF. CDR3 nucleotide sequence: TGTGCCAGCAGCTCCTCCGGGACCGATCGATATGGCTACACCTTC.

Here the CDR3 reads CATSDPVQGGRSEQFF. Written as DNA, the CDR3 is TGTGCCACCAGTGATCCTGTACAGGGAGGACGGAGTGAGCAGTTCTTC. The rearrangement uses TRBV24-1 and TRBJ2-1; D assignment may be TRBD1 or TRBD2 (6 bases each). The CDR3 has 16 residues. Germline V lookup: CDR1 KGHDR, CDR2 SFDVKD. The V and J ends lost 3 bases and 9 bases respectively, with 20 bases between them.

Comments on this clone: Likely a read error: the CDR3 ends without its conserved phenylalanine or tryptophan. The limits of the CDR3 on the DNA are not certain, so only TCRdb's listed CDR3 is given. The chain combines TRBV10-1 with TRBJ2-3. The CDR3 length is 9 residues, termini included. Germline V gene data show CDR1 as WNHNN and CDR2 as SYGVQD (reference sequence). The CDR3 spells CASSDQGRP.

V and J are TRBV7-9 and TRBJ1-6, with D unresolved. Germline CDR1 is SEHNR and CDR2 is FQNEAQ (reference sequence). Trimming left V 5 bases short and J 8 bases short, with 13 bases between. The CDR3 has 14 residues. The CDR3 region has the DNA TGTGCCAGCAGCCCCCGGCTTGGGGATTCACCCCTCCACTTT. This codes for CASSPRLGDSPLHF.

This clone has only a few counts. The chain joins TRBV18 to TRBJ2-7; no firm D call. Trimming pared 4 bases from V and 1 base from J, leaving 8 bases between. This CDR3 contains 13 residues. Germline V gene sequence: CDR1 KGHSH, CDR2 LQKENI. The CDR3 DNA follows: TGTGCCAGCTCACAGAGCCGTTCCTACGAGCAGTACGTC. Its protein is CASSQSRSYEQYV.

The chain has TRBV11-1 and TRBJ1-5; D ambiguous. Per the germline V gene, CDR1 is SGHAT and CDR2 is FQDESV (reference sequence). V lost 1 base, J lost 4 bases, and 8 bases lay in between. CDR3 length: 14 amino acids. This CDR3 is CASSLGMGNQPQHF. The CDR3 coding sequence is TGTGCCAGCAGCTTAGGAATGGGAAATCAGCCCCAGCATTTT.

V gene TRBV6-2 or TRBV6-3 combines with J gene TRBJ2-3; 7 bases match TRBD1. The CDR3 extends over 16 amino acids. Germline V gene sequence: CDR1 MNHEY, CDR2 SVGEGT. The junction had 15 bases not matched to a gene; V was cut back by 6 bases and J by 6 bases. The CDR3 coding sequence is TGTGCCAGCAGCCCTCGGCCGGCAGGGGGAACCGATACGCAGTATTTT. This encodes CASSPRPAGGTDTQYF.

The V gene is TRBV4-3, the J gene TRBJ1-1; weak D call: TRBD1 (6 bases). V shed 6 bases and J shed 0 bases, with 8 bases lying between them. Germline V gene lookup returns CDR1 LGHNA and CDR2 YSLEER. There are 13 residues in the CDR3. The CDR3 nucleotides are TGCGCCAGCAGTACAGGGCTGAACACTGAAGCTTTCTTT. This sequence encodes CASSTGLNTEAFF.

The CDR3 bases are TGTGCCAGCAGCTTTCGAGATACGCAGTATTTT. As protein: CASSFRDTQYF. This chain links TRBV7-8 with TRBJ2-3; D remains unclear. The CDR3 consists of 11 residues. Per the germline V gene, CDR1 is SGHVS and CDR2 is FQNEAQ. Trimming stripped 3 bases from V and 5 bases from J, with 3 bases between.

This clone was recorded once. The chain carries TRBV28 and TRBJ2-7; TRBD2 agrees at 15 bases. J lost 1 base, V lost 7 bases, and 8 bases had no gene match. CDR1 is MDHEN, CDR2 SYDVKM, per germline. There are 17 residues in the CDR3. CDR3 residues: CASNPGLAGGGSYEQYF. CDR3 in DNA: TGTGCCAGCAATCCGGGACTAGCGGGAGGCGGTTCCTACGAGCAGTACTTC.